A single sample gave rise to the 3 T cell receptor beta chains below, sequenced in a study of cytomegalovirus exposure and HLA in healthy donors. TCRdb keeps only in-frame clones here, not all; method: immunoSEQ multiplex PCR. Among 100,000 to 150,000 clones listed, about 91% were seen once. The sample comprised PBMCs. These receptors all stem from a young woman in good health and CMV-seronegative.

This chain joins TRBV6-5 and TRBJ1-2; TRBD1 matches 9 bases. Per the germline V gene, CDR1 is MNHEY and CDR2 is SVGAGI. This CDR3 has 14 amino acids. Trimming cost V 6 bases and J 1 base; bases outside gene matches: 3. In DNA, the CDR3 is TGTGCCAGCAGAAGACAGGGGGTTAACTATGGCTACACCTTC. Encoded protein: CASRRQGVNYGYTF.

The chain has TRBV6-1 and TRBJ2-7; D call uncertain. Germline CDR1 is MNHNS and CDR2 is SASEGT. The CDR3 runs to 13 residues. V was cut by 7 bases and J by 0 bases, with 10 bases left in between. CDR3 nucleotide sequence: TGTGCCAGCACCCCTTCACTCTCCTACGAGCAGTACTTC. Its protein is CASTPSLSYEQYF.

This clone was counted once. V gene TRBV6-5 combines with J gene TRBJ2-6; no firm D call. Germline CDR1 and CDR2: MNHEY and SVGAGI. The CDR3 totals 13 residues. CDR3 sequence: CASADSGANVLTF. DNA of the CDR3: TGTGCTTCTGCGGACTCTGGGGCCAACGTCCTGACTTTC.